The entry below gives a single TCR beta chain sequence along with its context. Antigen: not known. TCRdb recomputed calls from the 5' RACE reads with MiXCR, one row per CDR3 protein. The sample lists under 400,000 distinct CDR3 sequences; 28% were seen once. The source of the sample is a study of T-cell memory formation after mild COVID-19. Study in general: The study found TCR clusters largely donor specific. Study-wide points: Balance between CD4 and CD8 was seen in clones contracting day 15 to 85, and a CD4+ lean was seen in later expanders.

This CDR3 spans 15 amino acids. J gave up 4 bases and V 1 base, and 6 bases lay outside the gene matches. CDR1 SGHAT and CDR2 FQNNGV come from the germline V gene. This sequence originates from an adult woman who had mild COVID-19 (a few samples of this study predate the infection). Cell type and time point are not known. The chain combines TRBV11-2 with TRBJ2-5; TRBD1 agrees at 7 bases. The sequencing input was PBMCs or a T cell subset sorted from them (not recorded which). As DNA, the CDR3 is TGTGCCAGCAGCTTAGTTGCCGGGACAGTAGAGACCCAGTACTTC. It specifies CASSLVAGTVETQYF.